The source of this T cell receptor beta chain is a study of identical twins. Everyone who donated was a healthy Caucasian. A word on this clonotype: Its antigen is still unknown.

Germline lookup yields CDR1 SGDLS and CDR2 YYNGEE. V lost 4 bases and J lost 3; bases outside the gene matches: 5. The CDR3 contains 15 residues. TCRdb independently ran MiXCR on the 5' RACE reads; one entry per CDR3 protein. The sample holds 150,000 or so distinct CDR3 sequences; roughly 3.5% are singletons and the top ten take more than 6.5%. Study-level findings and limits: Abundant beta clonotypes from cord blood bore fewer insertions; memory repertoires lacked this pattern.

The sequenced sample was memory T cells sorted from blood. The gene calls are TRBV9 and TRBJ1-5; TRBD1 aligns across 9 bases. The source is a man aged 18-30 years in good health. CDR3 in DNA: TGTGCCAGCAGCCCGGGGGACAGGGACAATCAGCCCCAGCATTTT. This encodes CASSPGDRDNQPQHF.